The rows below give T cell receptor beta chains drawn from one sample of a study of blood T cells in healthy people across ages. MiXCR, applied by TCRdb to the 5' RACE reads, yields one record per CDR3 protein. There are over a million distinct CDR3 sequences in the sample; approximately 39% occur only once, and around 4% lies in the top ten. Specimen: blood. These receptors were obtained from a woman aged 18-35 years in good health. The CDR3 runs from the conserved cysteine through the conserved F or W. Fields, in order: J gene, V gene, CDR3 protein.

TRBJ1-2 | TRBV12-3/TRBV12-4 | CASNIGVRANYGYTF
TRBJ2-1 | TRBV7-2 | CASSFSTYEQFF
TRBJ2-1 | TRBV20-1 | CSVSRDEQFF
TRBJ1-5 | TRBV2 | CASSPTGGIQPQHF
TRBJ2-7 | TRBV29-1 | CSVRQGAGYEQYF
TRBJ2-3 | TRBV7-2 | CASSLYGGGIDTQYF
TRBJ1-5 | TRBV7-9 | CASSFSGEGVRDQPQHF
NA | TRBV9 | CASSVVNNEQYF
TRBJ2-7 | TRBV10-3 | CATKTQSSYEQYF
TRBJ2-4 | TRBV7-2 | CASSPFSLEQYF
TRBJ2-7 | TRBV28 | CASSDGTQSSYEQYF
TRBJ2-7 | TRBV12-3/TRBV12-4 | CASSSIAGPYEQYF
TRBJ2-1 | TRBV28 | CASSLLEVSYNEQFF
TRBJ1-5 | TRBV20-1 | CSATDVNSNQPQHF
NA | TRBV3-1 | CASSHLYNEQYF
TRBJ2-1 | TRBV7-8 | CASSPLPGSYNEQFF
TRBJ2-1 | TRBV12-3/TRBV12-4 | CASRSSGGPGNEQFF
TRBJ2-3 | TRBV9 | CASSVGTGTTLTDTQYF
TRBJ1-2 | TRBV3-1 | CASSQEDRGQDGYTF
TRBJ2-5 | TRBV25-1 | CASSDSREETQYF
TRBJ1-5 | TRBV9 | CASGGTGNQPQHF
TRBJ2-1 | TRBV4-3 | CASSQEIPGTGGHNEQFF
TRBJ1-1 | TRBV6-6 | CASSYSIVTTSEAFF
TRBJ2-1 | TRBV2 | CASRETSADYNEQFF
TRBJ2-3 | TRBV18 | CASSPSSTDTQYF
TRBJ1-2 | TRBV7-2 | CASSLGGSGQGYGYTF
TRBJ2-1 | TRBV24-1 | CTSGTANNEQFF
TRBJ2-1 | TRBV7-9 | CASPVLGRPDNEQFF
TRBJ1-2 | TRBV14 | CASSQGRRRGSDYGYTF
TRBJ1-2 | TRBV10-3 | CAISESGDYGYTF
TRBJ2-3 | TRBV10-3 | CAISERDTQYF
TRBJ1-2 | TRBV29-1 | CSVEVRGTTVGYTF
TRBJ1-5 | TRBV7-8 | CASSKRTPPPQHF
TRBJ2-5 | TRBV12-3/TRBV12-4 | CASSLLVGGQETQYF
TRBJ2-1 | TRBV24-1 | CATSDLGVSGTYNEQFF
TRBJ2-1 | TRBV4-2 | CASSQEGTTQETQFF
TRBJ2-5 | TRBV4-3 | CASSQDYGANEQYF
TRBJ2-1 | TRBV6-5 | CASMSSGYNEQFF
TRBJ2-1 | TRBV28 | CASSNAASGSNEQFF
TRBJ1-4 | TRBV4-1 | CASSQVGGPHATNEKLFF
TRBJ2-3 | TRBV11-3 | CASSFSVTDTQYF
TRBJ1-5 | TRBV10-3 | CAISESGGVLTQPQHF
NA | TRBV20-1 | CSANSAGVIYNEQYF
TRBJ2-4 | TRBV7-2 | CASSGGQPLAKNIQYF
TRBJ2-4 | TRBV12-3/TRBV12-4 | CASSLRGGGQNIQYF
TRBJ2-1 | TRBV12-3/TRBV12-4 | CASSLDPGLAGRNNEQFF
TRBJ1-2 | TRBV6-5 | CASSRDSGGYGYTF
NA | TRBV6-5 | CASTLPGGGTQYF
TRBJ2-7 | TRBV7-2 | CASSLEASLYEQYF
TRBJ1-6 | TRBV15 | CATSDRDRWNSPLHF